These 12 T cell receptor beta chains share one sample of origin, sequenced in a study of OX40 agonist ivuxolimab in advanced cancers. Generated by immunoSEQ multiplex PCR, the TCRdb table keeps only in-frame clones and is missing some. The table has 20,000 to 25,000 clones, around 80% seen once. The sample here was CD4+ or CD8+ T cells sorted from blood, taken in a trial of the OX40 agonist ivuxolimab. The receptors derive from an adult with an advanced solid tumor such as melanoma, head and neck, liver or kidney cancer.

The V gene is TRBV15, the J gene TRBJ2-5; D remains ambiguous. V shed 8 bases and J shed 5 bases, with 18 bases lying between them. The CDR3 totals 14 residues. The germline gives CDR1 LNHNV, CDR2 YYDKDF (reference sequence). CDR3 region: CATVRPGEWETQYF. The CDR3 DNA is TGTGCCACCGTGAGGCCCGGTGAGTGGGAGACCCAGTACTTC.

The chain combines TRBV7-8 with TRBJ2-7, with 10 nucleotides matching TRBD1. The V gene's germline CDR1 is SGHVS and CDR2 FQNEAQ. CDR3 size: 14 residues. The V segment lost 3 bases and the J segment 5 bases; nucleotides outside the gene matches: 4. The CDR3 loop reads CASSLTGGNHEQYF. The CDR3 DNA sequence: TGTGCCAGCAGCTTGACAGGGGGCAACCACGAGCAGTACTTC.

Judged by abundance, this clone is medium-sized. The chain couples TRBV9 to TRBJ2-1, with 12 nucleotides matching TRBD2. This CDR3 comprises 16 residues. CDR1 and CDR2 from the germline V gene are SGDLS and YYNGEE. The ends lost 4 bases at V and 6 bases at J; junction bases unmatched: 8. CDR3 region: CASSSRTSGTRNEQFF. CDR3 sequence (DNA): TGTGCCAGCAGCTCTCGGACTAGCGGGACACGCAATGAGCAGTTCTTC.

The CDR3 DNA follows: TGTGCCAGTAGTCCCTCGGGAGGGTACAATGAGCAGTTCTTC. Its protein product is CASSPSGGYNEQFF. The chain joins TRBV19 to TRBJ2-1, with 8 nucleotides matching TRBD2. This CDR3 spans 14 amino acids. Germline trimming cut 5 bases from V and 4 bases from J; bases unmatched to any gene: 4. Germline CDR1 is LNHDA and CDR2 is SQIVND (reference sequence).

This rearrangement joins TRBV2 to TRBJ1-5; D uncertain. The CDR3 spans 14 residues. Trimming stripped 4 bases from V and 2 bases from J, with 9 bases between. Germline V gene sequence: CDR1 SNHLY, CDR2 FYNNEI. The CDR3 DNA reads TGTGCCAGCAGTGTGGGGATAGGCAATCAGCCCCAGCATTTT. It translates to CASSVGIGNQPQHF.

The chain uses TRBV6-1 and TRBJ2-1, with 9 bases that match TRBD2. The CDR3 loop spans 15 amino acids. V shed 1 base and J 9 bases; nucleotides not matched to a gene: 7. The germline CDR1 and CDR2 sequences are MNHNS and SASEGT. CDR3 protein: CASSEEVAGATEQFF. The CDR3 DNA reads as TGTGCCAGCAGTGAAGAGGTAGCGGGAGCGACTGAGCAGTTCTTC.

The V and J genes are TRBV7-6 and TRBJ1-4; 8 nucleotides agree with TRBD1. The germline CDR1 and CDR2 sequences are SGHVS and FNYEAQ. Trimming cost V 0 bases and J 8 bases; bases outside gene matches: 5. This CDR3 has 15 amino acids. The CDR3, as DNA: TGTGCCAGCAGCTTAGCGGTGACAGGGGACGAAAAACTGTTTTTT. Its protein is CASSLAVTGDEKLFF.

This chain uses TRBV2 with TRBJ1-1, with 9 bases that match TRBD1. Germline V CDR1 and CDR2: SNHLY, FYNNEI. This CDR3 region has 14 residues. After removal of 7 bases from V and 5 bases from J, the junction contained 8 bases not matched to a gene. This chain's CDR3 is CASKIQGARTEAFF. The CDR3, as DNA: TGTGCCAGCAAGATACAGGGGGCGCGGACTGAAGCTTTCTTT.

The rearrangement links TRBV7-9 to TRBJ1-3; D remains ambiguous. The CDR3 is 17 amino acids. Germline V gene sequence: CDR1 SEHNR, CDR2 FQNEAQ (reference sequence). V gave up 0 bases and J gave up 4 bases, with 16 bases separating them. The CDR3 region is CASSLATLTSLGNTIYF. The CDR3 nucleotides are TGTGCCAGCAGCTTAGCTACCCTAACAAGCCTCGGAAACACCATATATTTT.

DNA for the CDR3: TGTGCCAGCAGTTTAGGAGGACTAGGCTCTGGCGAGCAGTACTTC. Translating it yields CASSLGGLGSGEQYF. The rearrangement joins TRBV27 to TRBJ2-7; 7 nucleotides agree with TRBD2. After removal of 2 bases from V and 6 bases from J, the junction contained 10 bases not matched to a gene. The CDR3 runs to 15 residues. The V gene's germline CDR1 is MNHEY and CDR2 SMNVEV (reference sequence).

CDR3: CASSWSGVNAETQYF. CDR3 bases: TGTGCCAGCAGTTGGTCGGGAGTCAACGCAGAGACCCAGTACTTC. The chain carries TRBV6-5 and TRBJ2-5; D may be TRBD2 (6 bases). Trimming took 4 bases from V and 4 from J, leaving 16 bases between them. This CDR3 is 15 amino acids long. In germline, CDR1 is MNHEY, CDR2 SVGAGI.

The chain has TRBV14 and TRBJ2-1; D unclear. Trimming shortened V by 1 base and J by 7 bases, and 5 bases separated the two germline ends. This CDR3 comprises 12 residues. Germline CDR1 reads SGHDN; CDR2 reads FVKESK. The CDR3 sequence: CASSQGGNEQFF. The DNA for the CDR3 is TGTGCCAGCAGCCAAGGAGGAAATGAGCAGTTCTTC.